The entry below gives a single TCR beta chain sequence along with its context. What it binds is unknown. The sample comes from a study of cytomegalovirus exposure and HLA in healthy donors. Researchers ran the PCR with 60 Vbeta and 13 Jbeta primers. Assay used: immunoSEQ multiplex PCR; TCRdb lists only in-frame clones, some missing. The top ten clones hold less than 3% of a sample with about 200,000 clones, 75% to 90% of them seen once. Study-wide results and limits: The later analysis indicated that the majority of CMV-associated TCR beta chains appeared HLA-restricted. The study found most TCR sequences rare, yet found some public TCRs in many donors. Among the most significant clusters, several appeared linked to common viral pathogens in a later analysis. High specificity and sensitivity for cytomegalovirus status were reported for the classifier.

The material sequenced was PBMCs. This clonotype was obtained from a woman in her forties in good health and CMV-seronegative.

Here the CDR3 reads CASSVVARGSEAFF. DNA of the CDR3: TGTGCCAGCAGCGTAGTAGCCAGGGGATCTGAAGCTTTCTTT. The chain has TRBV9 and TRBJ1-1, with D perhaps matching TRBD1 (6 bases). This CDR3 is 14 amino acids long. V lost 0 bases and J 6 bases, leaving 12 bases between the germline ends. CDR1 is SGDLS, CDR2 YYNGEE, per germline.